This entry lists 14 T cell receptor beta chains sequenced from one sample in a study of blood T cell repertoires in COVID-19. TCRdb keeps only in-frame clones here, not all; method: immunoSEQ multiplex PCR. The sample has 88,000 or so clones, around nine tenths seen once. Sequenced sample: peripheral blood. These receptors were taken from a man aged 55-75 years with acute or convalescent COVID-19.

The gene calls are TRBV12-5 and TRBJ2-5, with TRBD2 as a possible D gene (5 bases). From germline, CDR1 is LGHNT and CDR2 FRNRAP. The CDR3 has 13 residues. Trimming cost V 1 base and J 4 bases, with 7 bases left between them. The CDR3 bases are TGTGCTAGTGGTTTGGGAGGGATAGAGACCCAGTACTTC. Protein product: CASGLGGIETQYF.

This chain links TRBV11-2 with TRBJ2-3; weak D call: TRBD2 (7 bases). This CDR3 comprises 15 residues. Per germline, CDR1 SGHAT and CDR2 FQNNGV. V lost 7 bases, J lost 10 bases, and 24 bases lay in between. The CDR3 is CASTFGEGGPIPQYF. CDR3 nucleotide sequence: TGTGCCAGCACCTTCGGGGAGGGGGGGCCGATCCCGCAGTATTTT.

The CDR3 DNA is TGTGCCAGCAGTGAATACCGCAGCTCCTACGAGCAGTACTTC. Its protein is CASSEYRSSYEQYF. The chain joins TRBV6-1 to TRBJ2-7; unclear D gene. V lost 2 bases, J lost 0 bases, and 8 bases lay in between. The germline V gene has CDR1 MNHNS and CDR2 SASEGT. The CDR3 totals 14 residues.

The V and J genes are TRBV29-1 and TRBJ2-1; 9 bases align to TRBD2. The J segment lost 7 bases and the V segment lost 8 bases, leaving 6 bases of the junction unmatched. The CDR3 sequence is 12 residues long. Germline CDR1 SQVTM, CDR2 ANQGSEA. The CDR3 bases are TGCAGCACGGCGGGAGGGGGGAATGAGCAGTTCTTC. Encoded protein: CSTAGGGNEQFF.

CDR3 in DNA: TGCGCCAGCAGTAAGGACTTGAATTCACCCCTCCACTTT. Translated: CASSKDLNSPLHF. The gene calls are TRBV5-1 and TRBJ1-6; unclear D gene. The CDR3 has 13 residues. V was cut by 5 bases and J by 7 bases, with 10 bases left in between. Germline CDR1 and CDR2: SGHRS and YFSETQ.

Here the CDR3 DNA reads TGCGCCAGCAGCTTGTCTGTTAGCGGGGGTAGCACAGATACGCAGTATTTT. Translation: CASSLSVSGGSTDTQYF. The rearrangement joins TRBV5-1 to TRBJ2-3; 9 bases line up with TRBD2. This CDR3 spans 17 amino acids. Germline V lookup: CDR1 SGHRS, CDR2 YFSETQ. With V trimmed by 1 base and J by 0 bases, 6 bases remained unmatched.

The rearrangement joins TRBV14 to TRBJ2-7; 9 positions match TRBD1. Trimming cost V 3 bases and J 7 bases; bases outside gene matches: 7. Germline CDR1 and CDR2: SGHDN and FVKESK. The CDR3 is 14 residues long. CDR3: CASSQDRGLREQYF. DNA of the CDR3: TGTGCCAGCAGCCAGGACAGGGGACTGAGGGAGCAGTACTTC.

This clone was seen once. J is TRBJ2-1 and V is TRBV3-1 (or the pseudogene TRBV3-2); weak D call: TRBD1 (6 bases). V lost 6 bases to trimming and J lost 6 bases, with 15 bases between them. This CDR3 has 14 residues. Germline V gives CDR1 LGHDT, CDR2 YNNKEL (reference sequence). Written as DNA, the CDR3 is TGTGCCAGCAGACGCAGGGGTATAGGCAATGAGCAGTTCTTC. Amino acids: CASRRRGIGNEQFF.

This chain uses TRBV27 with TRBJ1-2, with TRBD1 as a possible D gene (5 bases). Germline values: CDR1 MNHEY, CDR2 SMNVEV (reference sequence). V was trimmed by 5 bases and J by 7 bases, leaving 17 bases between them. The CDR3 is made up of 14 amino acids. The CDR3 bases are TGTGCCAGCAGTCCCTCCGGCAGGGCCAGTGGCTACACCTTC. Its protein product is CASSPSGRASGYTF.

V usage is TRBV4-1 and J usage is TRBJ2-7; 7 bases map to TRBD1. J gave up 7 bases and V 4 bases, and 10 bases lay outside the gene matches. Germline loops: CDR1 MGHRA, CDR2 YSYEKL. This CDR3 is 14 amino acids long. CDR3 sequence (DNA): TGCGCCAGCAGCCTCGAATTAAGGGGGCAAGAGCAGTACTTC. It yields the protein CASSLELRGQEQYF.

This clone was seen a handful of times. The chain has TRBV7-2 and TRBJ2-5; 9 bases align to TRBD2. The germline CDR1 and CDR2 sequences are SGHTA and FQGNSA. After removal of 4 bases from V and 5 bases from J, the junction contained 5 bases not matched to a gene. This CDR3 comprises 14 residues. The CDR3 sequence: CASSYSGSHETQYF. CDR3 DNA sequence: TGTGCCAGCAGCTATAGCGGGAGCCATGAGACCCAGTACTTC.

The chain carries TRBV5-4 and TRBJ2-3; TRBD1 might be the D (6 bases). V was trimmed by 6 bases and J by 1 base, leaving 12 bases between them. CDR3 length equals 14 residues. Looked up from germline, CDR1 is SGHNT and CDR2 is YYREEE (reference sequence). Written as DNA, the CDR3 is TGTGCCAGCAATCTTCAGGGGCGCACAGATACGCAGTATTTT. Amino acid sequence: CASNLQGRTDTQYF.

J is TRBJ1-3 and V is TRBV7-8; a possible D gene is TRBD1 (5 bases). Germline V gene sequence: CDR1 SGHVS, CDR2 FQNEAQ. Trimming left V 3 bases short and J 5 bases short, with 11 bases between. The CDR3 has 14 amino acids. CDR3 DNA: TGTGCCAGCAGCTTCCCAGGGATTCGAAACACCATATATTTT. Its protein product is CASSFPGIRNTIYF.

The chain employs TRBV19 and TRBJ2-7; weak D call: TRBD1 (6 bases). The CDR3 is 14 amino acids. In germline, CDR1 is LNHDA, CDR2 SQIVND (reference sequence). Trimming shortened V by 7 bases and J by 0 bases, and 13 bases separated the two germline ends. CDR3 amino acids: CASNGGHGSYEQYF. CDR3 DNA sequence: TGTGCCAGTAATGGGGGCCATGGCTCCTACGAGCAGTACTTC.